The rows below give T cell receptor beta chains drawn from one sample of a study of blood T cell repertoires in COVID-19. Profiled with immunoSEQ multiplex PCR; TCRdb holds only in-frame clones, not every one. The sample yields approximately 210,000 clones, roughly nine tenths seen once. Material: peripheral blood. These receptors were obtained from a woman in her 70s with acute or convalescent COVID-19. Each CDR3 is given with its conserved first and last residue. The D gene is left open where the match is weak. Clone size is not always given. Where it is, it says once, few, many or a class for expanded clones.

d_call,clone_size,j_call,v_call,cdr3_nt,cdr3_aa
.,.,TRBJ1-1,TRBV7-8,TGTGCCAGCAGCTTAGGGGGGGACACTGAAGCTTTCTTT,CASSLGGDTEAFF
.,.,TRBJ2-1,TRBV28,TGTGCCACCAAGAGGGGGAGCTCCTACAATGAGCAGTTCTTC,CATKRGSSYNEQFF
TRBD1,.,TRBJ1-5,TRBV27,TGTGCCAGCACCGACAGGGTCAATCAGCCCCAGCATTTT,CASTDRVNQPQHF
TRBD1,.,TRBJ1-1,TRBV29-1,TGCAGCGTCGCCGGGACAGGGGGATACAACACTGAAGCTTTCTTT,CSVAGTGGYNTEAFF
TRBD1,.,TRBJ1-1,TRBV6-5,TGTGCCAGCAGTTACAGGGGGACAGGGAACACTGAAGCTTTCTTT,CASSYRGTGNTEAFF
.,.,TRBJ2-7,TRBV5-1,TGCGCCAGCAGCTCGGACTGGTCCTACGAGCAGTACTTC,CASSSDWSYEQYF
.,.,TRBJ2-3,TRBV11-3,TGTGCCAGCAGCTTTGTAGCGGCTGCAGATACGCAGTATTTT,CASSFVAAADTQYF
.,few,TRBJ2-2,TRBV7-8,TGTGCCAGCAGCTTAGGAGTAGGGGCCGGGGAGCTGTTTTTT,CASSLGVGAGELFF
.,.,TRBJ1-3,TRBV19,TGTGCCAGTAGTGCGACTCTGATGGGAAACACCATATATTTT,CASSATLMGNTIYF
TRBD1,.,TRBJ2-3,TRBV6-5,TGTGCCAGTCTTACGGGACAGGGGGCAGATACGCAGTATTTT,CASLTGQGADTQYF
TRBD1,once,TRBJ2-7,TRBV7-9,TGTGCCAGCAGCCCTGCGGTCCTAACAGGGGGCTACGAGCAGTACTTC,CASSPAVLTGGYEQYF